Detailed here is one T cell receptor (beta chain). This sample was included in a study of blood T cell repertoires in COVID-19. Study-level information: Sources were T cells, B-cell-depleted T cells, or PBMCs; the material itself was cDNA or gDNA.

Per the original methods: Cell counts per sample came from amplifying reference gene primers. This table comes from immunoSEQ multiplex PCR, and its TCRdb copy is limited to in-frame clones, with some not included. V, J and clone size reflect that table, while D and trimming were determined from the DNA. Here the sample spans over 200,000 clones, approximately 88% being singletons. The CDR3 is 14 amino acids. The germline V gene has CDR1 LGHNA and CDR2 YSLEER. V lost 3 bases and J 1 base, leaving 10 bases between the germline ends. The chain links TRBV4-3 to TRBJ2-7; D is undetermined. This sequence was found in a human donor in a cohort sampled during active COVID-19. The sample comprised peripheral blood. CDR3 DNA: TGCGCCAGCAGCCAGGGTTGGAGATCCTACGAGCAGTACTTC. It encodes CASSQGWRSYEQYF.